This entry is about one TCR beta chain. Its target is not known. V shed 6 bases and J 4 bases; nucleotides not matched to a gene: 15. Germline CDR1 and CDR2: SNHLY and FYNNEI. This CDR3 is 17 amino acids long. These patients, aged 18 to 65, had recently diagnosed hyperthyroidism lasting under 2 months. This sample was included in a study of T cells in Graves' hyperthyroidism and ophthalmopathy. Points from the study as a whole: Blood shared most expanded thyroid clonotypes above 0.001. Prediction of ophthalmopathy progression came a median around 6.5 months pre-onset.

There were TCR beta CDR3 regions amplified from RNA transcripts. RT-PCR in the first round (using the HTBI primer set) targeted the TCR CDR3. TCRdb reprocessed the multiplex PCR reads with MiXCR, giving one entry per CDR3 protein. Of fewer than 800,000 distinct CDR3 sequences in the sample, 16% are singletons; the top ten hold roughly 8%. The chain recombines TRBV2 with TRBJ1-1, with TRBD1 matching over 9 bases. The specimen sequenced was blood. The clonotype originates from a man aged 18 to 35 with Graves' hyperthyroidism. This chain's CDR3 is CASRPLPGQGKGTEAFF. The CDR3 DNA sequence: TGTGCCAGCAGGCCTCTCCCGGGACAGGGTAAGGGCACTGAAGCTTTCTTT.